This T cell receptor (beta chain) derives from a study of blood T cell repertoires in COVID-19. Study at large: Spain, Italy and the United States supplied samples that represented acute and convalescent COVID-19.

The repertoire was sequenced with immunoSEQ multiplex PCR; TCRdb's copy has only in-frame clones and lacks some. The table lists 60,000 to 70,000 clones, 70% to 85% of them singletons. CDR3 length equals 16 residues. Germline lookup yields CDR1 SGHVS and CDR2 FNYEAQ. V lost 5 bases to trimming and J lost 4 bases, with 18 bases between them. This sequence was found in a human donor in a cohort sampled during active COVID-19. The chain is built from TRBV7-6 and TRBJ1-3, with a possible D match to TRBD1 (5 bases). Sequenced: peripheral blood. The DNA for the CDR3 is TGTGCCAGCAGCCCTCGCCCCGGGGGTAAAGGAAACACCATATATTTT. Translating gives CASSPRPGGKGNTIYF. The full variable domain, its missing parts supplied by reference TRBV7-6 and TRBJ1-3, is GAGVSQSPRYKVTKRGQDVALRCDPISGHVSLYWYRQALGQGPEFLTYFNYEAQQDKSGLPNDRFSAERPEGSISTLTIQRTEQRDSAMYRCASSPRPGGKGNTIYFGEGSWLTVV.